This is a list of T cell receptor beta chains from one sample in a study of blood T cell repertoires in COVID-19. Sequencing used immunoSEQ multiplex PCR; TCRdb keeps in-frame clones, though not all of them. The sample records roughly 150,000 clones, about 80% being singletons. Input material: peripheral blood. These receptors were taken from a man aged 60 to 75 with acute or convalescent COVID-19. Each CDR3 is given with its conserved first and last residue. The order of the fields is clone size, J gene, V gene, D gene, CDR3 length, CDR3 DNA, CDR3 protein. A D gene is named only where the DNA matches it firmly. Where a row states a size, it is once, few, many or the class of an expanded clone; other rows omit it.

abundance: .
j_gene: TRBJ2-5
v_gene: TRBV7-2
d_gene: .
len: 16
CDR3nt: TGTGCCAGCAGCTTTTCCGTGTCCCCTCCTAGGGAGACCCAGTACTTC
CDR3aa: CASSFSVSPPRETQYF

abundance: .
j_gene: TRBJ2-1
v_gene: TRBV6-6
d_gene: .
len: 13
CDR3nt: TGTGCCAGCATTGGGAGCTCCTACAATGAGCAGTTCTTC
CDR3aa: CASIGSSYNEQFF

abundance: .
j_gene: TRBJ2-4
v_gene: TRBV9
d_gene: .
len: 16
CDR3nt: TGTGCCAGCAGCGCCGTCAGGCACCTAGCCAAAAACATTCAGTACTTC
CDR3aa: CASSAVRHLAKNIQYF

abundance: .
j_gene: TRBJ1-5
v_gene: TRBV9
d_gene: .
len: 15
CDR3nt: TGTGCCAGCAGCCAAGATGGGCGCAGCAATCAGCCCCAGCATTTT
CDR3aa: CASSQDGRSNQPQHF

abundance: .
j_gene: TRBJ1-1
v_gene: TRBV2
d_gene: .
len: 13
CDR3nt: TGTGCCAGCAGTGAATGGACCGGGGTAGGCGCTTTCTTT
CDR3aa: CASSEWTGVGAFF

abundance: .
j_gene: TRBJ1-2
v_gene: TRBV4-1
d_gene: .
len: 15
CDR3nt: TGCGCCAGCAGCAACGCCGGGTCGGGGGTATATGGCTACACCTTC
CDR3aa: CASSNAGSGVYGYTF

abundance: .
j_gene: TRBJ2-4
v_gene: TRBV7-2
d_gene: .
len: 14
CDR3nt: TGTGCCAGCAGCTTAGGCGCAGCCAAAAACATTCAGTACTTC
CDR3aa: CASSLGAAKNIQYF

abundance: .
j_gene: TRBJ2-2
v_gene: TRBV24-1
d_gene: .
len: 14
CDR3nt: TGTGCCACCAGTGTAAGAGAGAGGAGCGGGGAGCTGTTTTTT
CDR3aa: CATSVRERSGELFF

abundance: .
j_gene: TRBJ2-1
v_gene: TRBV5-1
d_gene: TRBD2
len: 15
CDR3nt: TGCGCCAGCAGCTTGGGGACTAGCGGATACAATGAGCAGTTCTTC
CDR3aa: CASSLGTSGYNEQFF

abundance: .
j_gene: TRBJ1-6
v_gene: TRBV3-1/TRBV3-2
d_gene: TRBD1
len: 15
CDR3nt: TGTGCCAGCAGCCGGACAGGGAACTATAATTCACCCCTCCACTTT
CDR3aa: CASSRTGNYNSPLHF

abundance: .
j_gene: TRBJ1-2
v_gene: TRBV27
d_gene: TRBD1
len: 16
CDR3nt: TGTGCCAGCAGTTTAGCCGGGACAGGGACCTTCTATGGCTACACCTTC
CDR3aa: CASSLAGTGTFYGYTF

abundance: .
j_gene: TRBJ2-3
v_gene: TRBV3-1/TRBV3-2
d_gene: TRBD2
len: 17
CDR3nt: TGTGCCAGCAGCCCGCGTGAGGGGACTAGCGGAACAGATACGCAGTATTTT
CDR3aa: CASSPREGTSGTDTQYF

abundance: once
j_gene: TRBJ2-1
v_gene: TRBV7-2
d_gene: TRBD1
len: 15
CDR3nt: TGTGCCAGCAGCCTAGCCGGGACAGCGTCTAATGAGCAGTTCTTC
CDR3aa: CASSLAGTASNEQFF

abundance: .
j_gene: TRBJ1-1
v_gene: TRBV14
d_gene: .
len: 15
CDR3nt: TGTGCCAGCAGCACCGCCAGGGCCAAGAACACTGAAGCTTTCTTT
CDR3aa: CASSTARAKNTEAFF

abundance: few
j_gene: TRBJ2-3
v_gene: TRBV4-3
d_gene: TRBD2
len: 13
CDR3nt: TGCGCCAGCAGCTTCAATTTAGCGGGAGGCCAGTATTTT
CDR3aa: CASSFNLAGGQYF

abundance: .
j_gene: TRBJ1-4
v_gene: TRBV25-1
d_gene: .
len: 14
CDR3nt: TGTGCCAGCAGTAACACAGCAACTAATGAAAAACTGTTTTTT
CDR3aa: CASSNTATNEKLFF

abundance: .
j_gene: TRBJ1-6
v_gene: TRBV4-3
d_gene: .
len: 17
CDR3nt: TGCGCCAGCAGCCAAGGGGCAGGGTTGCAGTATAATTCACCCCTCCACTTT
CDR3aa: CASSQGAGLQYNSPLHF

abundance: once
j_gene: TRBJ1-6
v_gene: TRBV9
d_gene: .
len: 16
CDR3nt: TGTGCCAGCAGCGGAAGGGCGGGGGCTTATAATTCACCCCTCCACTTT
CDR3aa: CASSGRAGAYNSPLHF

abundance: few
j_gene: TRBJ1-5
v_gene: TRBV6-5
d_gene: TRBD1
len: 14
CDR3nt: TGTGCCAGCAGAAAAACAGGGGTAGGACAGCCCCAGCATTTT
CDR3aa: CASRKTGVGQPQHF

abundance: .
j_gene: TRBJ1-2
v_gene: TRBV6-5
d_gene: .
len: 14
CDR3nt: TGTGCCAGCAGCCAGGAAGCCGGTGGCTATGGCTACACCTTC
CDR3aa: CASSQEAGGYGYTF

abundance: .
j_gene: TRBJ2-3
v_gene: TRBV7-9
d_gene: TRBD2
len: 15
CDR3nt: TGTGCCAGCAGCTTACTAGCGGGAGCCACAGATACGCAGTATTTT
CDR3aa: CASSLLAGATDTQYF

abundance: .
j_gene: TRBJ2-3
v_gene: TRBV7-3
d_gene: TRBD1
len: 16
CDR3nt: TGTGCCAGCAGCTTAGTGGGGACAGTTGGCACAGATACGCAGTATTTT
CDR3aa: CASSLVGTVGTDTQYF

abundance: few
j_gene: TRBJ1-5
v_gene: TRBV4-2
d_gene: .
len: 15
CDR3nt: TGTGCCAGCAGCCAGAGGGAGTCTAGCAATCAGCCCCAGCATTTT
CDR3aa: CASSQRESSNQPQHF

abundance: few
j_gene: TRBJ2-7
v_gene: TRBV19
d_gene: TRBD2
len: 13
CDR3nt: TGTGCCAGTAGTATGGGTAGCGGGACCGAGCAGTACTTC
CDR3aa: CASSMGSGTEQYF

abundance: .
j_gene: TRBJ2-3
v_gene: TRBV5-4
d_gene: .
len: 12
CDR3nt: TGTGCCAGCAGCGATAGCGGAGATACGCAGTATTTT
CDR3aa: CASSDSGDTQYF

abundance: .
j_gene: TRBJ2-4
v_gene: TRBV10-3
d_gene: TRBD1
len: 15
CDR3nt: TGTGCCATCAGTGATTTGGACAGGGGAAAAAACATTCAGTACTTC
CDR3aa: CAISDLDRGKNIQYF

abundance: .
j_gene: TRBJ2-7
v_gene: TRBV4-2
d_gene: TRBD2
len: 15
CDR3nt: TGTGCCAGCAGCCAAGATAGCGGGAGGAGCAACGAGCAGTACTTC
CDR3aa: CASSQDSGRSNEQYF

abundance: .
j_gene: TRBJ2-1
v_gene: TRBV20-1
d_gene: .
len: 11
CDR3nt: TGCAGTGCTAGCCGGGCGGGTGAGCAGTTCTTC
CDR3aa: CSASRAGEQFF

abundance: .
j_gene: TRBJ1-3
v_gene: TRBV18
d_gene: .
len: 16
CDR3nt: TGTGCCAGCTCACCAAGTACAGGAACCTCTGGAAACACCATATATTTT
CDR3aa: CASSPSTGTSGNTIYF

abundance: .
j_gene: TRBJ1-3
v_gene: TRBV7-9
d_gene: .
len: 16
CDR3nt: TGTGCCAGCAGCTACTCTTATGATCAGGGTGGAAACACCATATATTTT
CDR3aa: CASSYSYDQGGNTIYF

abundance: few
j_gene: TRBJ2-2
v_gene: TRBV5-1
d_gene: TRBD2
len: 15
CDR3nt: TGCGCCAGCACCCCAGCGGGAGGGAGCACCGGGGAGCTGTTTTTT
CDR3aa: CASTPAGGSTGELFF

abundance: .
j_gene: TRBJ2-1
v_gene: TRBV12-5
d_gene: TRBD1
len: 14
CDR3nt: TGTGCTAGTGGTTCGTTGACAGGGCTGGATGAGCAGTTCTTC
CDR3aa: CASGSLTGLDEQFF

abundance: .
j_gene: TRBJ2-1
v_gene: TRBV19
d_gene: .
len: 15
CDR3nt: TGTGCCGCGTTCTTTGGTGGGGGGTCCTACAATGAGCAGTTCTTC
CDR3aa: CAAFFGGGSYNEQFF

abundance: .
j_gene: TRBJ2-5
v_gene: TRBV2
d_gene: .
len: 14
CDR3nt: TGTGCCAGCAGTGAGCTAGCGTTGATAGAGACCCAGTACTTC
CDR3aa: CASSELALIETQYF

abundance: .
j_gene: TRBJ1-2
v_gene: TRBV30
d_gene: .
len: 14
CDR3nt: TGTGCCTGGAGGGGTTATACAGACCTCTATGGCTACACCTTC
CDR3aa: CAWRGYTDLYGYTF

abundance: .
j_gene: TRBJ2-1
v_gene: TRBV7-3
d_gene: TRBD1
len: 15
CDR3nt: TGTGCCAGCAGCTTAGAACAGGGGCGGGTCAATGAGCAGTTCTTC
CDR3aa: CASSLEQGRVNEQFF

abundance: .
j_gene: TRBJ1-2
v_gene: TRBV5-1
d_gene: .
len: 15
CDR3nt: TGCGCCAGCAGCCCTGGATCCGGAGTCAACTATGGCTACACCTTC
CDR3aa: CASSPGSGVNYGYTF

abundance: once
j_gene: TRBJ1-2
v_gene: TRBV6-2/TRBV6-3
d_gene: .
len: 14
CDR3nt: TGTGCCAGCAGTTACTCGATGTGGGACTTGGGCTACACCTTC
CDR3aa: CASSYSMWDLGYTF

abundance: .
j_gene: TRBJ2-1
v_gene: TRBV28
d_gene: .
len: 16
CDR3nt: TGTGCCAGCAGTTTGGGGCTAGTAGGGTCGGTCAATGAGCAGTTCTTC
CDR3aa: CASSLGLVGSVNEQFF

abundance: .
j_gene: TRBJ1-5
v_gene: TRBV5-5
d_gene: TRBD1
len: 15
CDR3nt: TGTGCCAGCAGCCAAGGGACAGGGTTCGCTTCGCCCCAGCATTTT
CDR3aa: CASSQGTGFASPQHF

abundance: .
j_gene: TRBJ2-7
v_gene: TRBV7-2
d_gene: TRBD2
len: 15
CDR3nt: TGTGCCAGCAGCCAAACCCCGACTAGCGGAGGCGAGCAGTACTTC
CDR3aa: CASSQTPTSGGEQYF

abundance: .
j_gene: TRBJ1-5
v_gene: TRBV27
d_gene: .
len: 13
CDR3nt: TGTGCCAGCAGTGGAAACAGGGTACAGCCCCAGCATTTT
CDR3aa: CASSGNRVQPQHF

abundance: once
j_gene: TRBJ1-2
v_gene: TRBV12-3/TRBV12-4
d_gene: .
len: 13
CDR3nt: TGTGCCAGCAGTTTACAGGGGTACTATGGCTACACCTTC
CDR3aa: CASSLQGYYGYTF

abundance: .
j_gene: TRBJ1-4
v_gene: TRBV7-7
d_gene: .
len: 15
CDR3nt: TGTGCCAGCCCGCGGGGCGGGTGTCAGGGTGAAAAACTGTTTTTT
CDR3aa: CASPRGGCQGEKLFF

abundance: .
j_gene: TRBJ1-4
v_gene: TRBV6-5
d_gene: TRBD1
len: 15
CDR3nt: TGTGCCAGCAGTTACTCGACAGGGGTAGGAGAAAAACTGTTTTTT
CDR3aa: CASSYSTGVGEKLFF

abundance: .
j_gene: TRBJ2-7
v_gene: TRBV3-1/TRBV3-2
d_gene: .
len: 12
CDR3nt: TGTGCCAGCAGCCACCTCGGAGGGGAGCAGTACTTC
CDR3aa: CASSHLGGEQYF

abundance: .
j_gene: TRBJ2-3
v_gene: TRBV7-9
d_gene: .
len: 14
CDR3nt: TGTGCCAGCAGCTTAGAGCAGGACACAGATACGCAGTATTTT
CDR3aa: CASSLEQDTDTQYF

abundance: .
j_gene: TRBJ2-7
v_gene: TRBV6-1
d_gene: .
len: 13
CDR3nt: TGTGCCAGCAGTGAACCTACGGTCCACGAGCAGTACTTC
CDR3aa: CASSEPTVHEQYF

abundance: .
j_gene: TRBJ2-1
v_gene: TRBV4-1
d_gene: TRBD1
len: 13
CDR3nt: TGCGCCAGCAGCCAAAACAGGGGGAATGAGCAGTTCTTC
CDR3aa: CASSQNRGNEQFF

abundance: .
j_gene: TRBJ2-1
v_gene: TRBV4-3
d_gene: TRBD2
len: 16
CDR3nt: TGCGCCAGCAGCCAAGTAGCGGGTCAGAACTACAATGAGCAGTTCTTC
CDR3aa: CASSQVAGQNYNEQFF

abundance: .
j_gene: TRBJ2-1
v_gene: TRBV2
d_gene: .
len: 16
CDR3nt: TGTGCCAGCAGCAGACGGGGGACTGGCTCCTACAATGAGCAGTTCTTC
CDR3aa: CASSRRGTGSYNEQFF

abundance: .
j_gene: TRBJ2-2
v_gene: TRBV19
d_gene: TRBD1
len: 15
CDR3nt: TGTGCCAGTAGGCCGGGACAGGCCGACACCGGGGAGCTGTTTTTT
CDR3aa: CASRPGQADTGELFF

abundance: once
j_gene: TRBJ2-3
v_gene: TRBV27
d_gene: TRBD2
len: 15
CDR3nt: TGTGCCAGCCTTCCCCTAGCGGGACTGGGAGATACGCAGTATTTT
CDR3aa: CASLPLAGLGDTQYF

abundance: .
j_gene: TRBJ1-3
v_gene: TRBV19
d_gene: TRBD1
len: 16
CDR3nt: TGTGCCAGTAGCTACGGACAGGCAAGCTCTGGAAACACCATATATTTT
CDR3aa: CASSYGQASSGNTIYF

abundance: .
j_gene: TRBJ2-1
v_gene: TRBV12-5
d_gene: .
len: 15
CDR3nt: TGTGCTAGTGGTAGGAGCGCCAACTCCTACAATGAGCAGTTCTTC
CDR3aa: CASGRSANSYNEQFF

abundance: .
j_gene: TRBJ1-1
v_gene: TRBV21-1
d_gene: .
len: 15
CDR3nt: TGTGCCAGCAGCAACCGCGACAGGGCAGGCACTGAAGCTTTCTTT
CDR3aa: CASSNRDRAGTEAFF

abundance: .
j_gene: TRBJ1-6
v_gene: TRBV6-4
d_gene: .
len: 14
CDR3nt: TGTGCCAGCAGTGCCAAGGAGCTATATTCACCCCTCCACTTT
CDR3aa: CASSAKELYSPLHF

abundance: few
j_gene: TRBJ2-7
v_gene: TRBV27
d_gene: TRBD2
len: 15
CDR3nt: TGTGCCAGCAGTCCAGGACTAGCGGGAGTAGGCGAGCAGTACTTC
CDR3aa: CASSPGLAGVGEQYF

abundance: .
j_gene: TRBJ1-2
v_gene: TRBV9
d_gene: .
len: 16
CDR3nt: TGTGCCAGCAGCGCGACCTCAGTGGCTTCGGGCTATGGCTACACCTTC
CDR3aa: CASSATSVASGYGYTF

abundance: .
j_gene: TRBJ2-1
v_gene: TRBV3-1/TRBV3-2
d_gene: .
len: 13
CDR3nt: TGTGCCAGCAGCCAAGCAGGGGTCAATGAGCAGTTCTTC
CDR3aa: CASSQAGVNEQFF